Sequencing of this T cell receptor (beta chain) was carried out in a study of T cells in Graves' hyperthyroidism and ophthalmopathy. What was amplified from RNA transcripts were TCR beta CDR3 regions. Using the HTBI primer set, a first-round RT-PCR was run on the TCR CDR3. From the multiplex PCR reads, TCRdb called clonotypes with MiXCR, one entry per CDR3 protein. This table holds about 560,000 distinct CDR3 sequences, approximately 15% found once. V was cut by 7 bases and J by 5 bases, with 12 bases left in between. The CDR3 spans 13 residues. From germline, CDR1 is MNHEY and CDR2 SVGEGT. Uncontrolled infection, other autoimmune disease, pregnancy and lactation each barred patients from inclusion. The PBMCs had their origin in 10 ml of fresh peripheral blood.

This chain uses TRBV6-2 or TRBV6-3 with TRBJ1-5; tentative D call: TRBD1 (5 bases). The source material was blood. This clonotype was sampled from a woman in her late teens or twenties with Graves' hyperthyroidism. The CDR3 DNA is TGTGCCAGCACAAGGACATACGATCAGCCCCAGCATTTT. This codes for CASTRTYDQPQHF.